Each of the 20 T cell receptor beta chains below was sequenced from the same sample in a study of T cells in Graves' hyperthyroidism and ophthalmopathy. RNA transcripts served as the template for amplifying TCR beta CDR3 regions. First-round RT-PCR with HTBI primers amplified the TCR CDR3 region. One entry per CDR3 protein, called by TCRdb with MiXCR from the multiplex PCR reads. The table shows more than 500,000 distinct CDR3 sequences, with 46% occurring only once. The sequencing input was peripheral blood or thyroid tissue (not recorded which). These receptors were collected from an adult woman with Graves' disease, either hyperthyroidism or ophthalmopathy (not recorded which).

This chain links TRBV20-1 with TRBJ2-7; the match to TRBD2 covers 9 bases. V shed 3 bases, J shed 0 bases, and the junction held 9 bases outside the gene matches. CDR1 is DFQATT, CDR2 SNEGSKA, per germline (reference sequence). The CDR3 has 16 residues. This chain's CDR3 is CSARGLAGLPSYEQYF. CDR3 nucleotides: TGCAGTGCTAGGGGTCTAGCGGGACTACCCTCCTACGAGCAGTACTTC.

The table lists this clonotype with a few counts. This chain connects TRBV7-8 to TRBJ2-7; D remains unclear. The CDR3 extends over 14 amino acids. CDR1 SGHVS and CDR2 FQNEAQ come from the germline V gene. V lost 5 bases and J lost 2, with 13 bases in between. CDR3 coding DNA: TGTGCCAGCAGCCAATTCGACGGCCCCTACGAGCAGTACTTC. Translated, it gives CASSQFDGPYEQYF.

Worth noting for this clonotype: Relative to the germline gene, one junction end is altered; a read error may explain this. This rearrangement joins TRBV19 to TRBJ1-2, with unresolved D. This CDR3 has 11 amino acids. CDR1 is LNHDA and CDR2 is SQIVND in the germline V gene (reference sequence). The CDR3 sequence: CASSIGYGHTF. DNA for the CDR3: TGTGCCAGTAGTATCGGCTATGGCCACACCTTC.

The V gene is TRBV10-3, the J gene TRBJ2-7; 10 bases fit TRBD2. The CDR3 has 15 amino acids. Germline V gene lookup returns CDR1 ENHRY and CDR2 SYGVKD. V lost 3 bases to trimming and J lost 8 bases; unmatched junction nucleotides: 10. The CDR3 loop is CAISDETSGLRKQYF. CDR3 nucleotides: TGTGCCATCAGTGATGAGACTAGCGGGTTAAGAAAGCAGTACTTC.

On this clonotype: Because the CDR3 is missing its conserved closing phenylalanine or tryptophan, this is likely a read error. The DNA is omitted, as the CDR3 cannot be located on it reliably, and the CDR3 follows TCRdb's listing. The gene calls are TRBV24-1 and TRBJ1-1; TRBD1, the table's D call, was not compared with the DNA. The CDR3 spans 13 residues, counting both ends. The germline V gene encodes CDR1 KGHDR and CDR2 SFDVKD. This chain's CDR3 is CATSDPGQSETFS.

This clonotype was seen at least ten times. The V and J genes are TRBV19 and TRBJ1-4; D remains unclear. The germline CDR1 and CDR2 sequences are LNHDA and SQIVND (reference sequence). V was trimmed by 5 bases and J by 3 bases, leaving 10 bases between them. The CDR3 runs to 14 residues. CDR3 coding DNA: TGTGCCAGTAGTTTTCCCGATGCTAATGAAAAACTGTTTTTT. Translated, it gives CASSFPDANEKLFF.

This rearrangement joins TRBV7-9 to TRBJ2-7, with D hard to call. V dropped 1 base and J dropped 7 bases, with 11 bases sitting between them. Germline V gene lookup returns CDR1 SEHNR and CDR2 FQNEAQ (reference sequence). The CDR3 is 13 amino acids. CDR3 nucleotides: TGTGCCAGCAGCTTAGATCATTTGGGGGAGCAGTACTTC. Translated: CASSLDHLGEQYF.

The chain has TRBV25-1 and TRBJ2-6, with 9 nucleotides matching TRBD1. In germline, CDR1 is MGHDK, CDR2 SYGVNS. This CDR3 has 18 amino acids. Trimming at V came to 6 bases and at J to 0 bases, leaving 9 bases not matched to a gene. The CDR3: CASSIRDRVSSGANVLTF. Here the CDR3 DNA reads TGTGCCAGCAGCATCCGGGACAGGGTGAGCTCTGGGGCCAACGTCCTGACTTTC.

The chain couples TRBV12-3 or TRBV12-4 to TRBJ2-2; 7 bases line up with TRBD1. The CDR3 runs to 14 residues. Losses at the gene ends were 6 bases for V and 5 bases for J; bases not matched to a gene: 6. CDR3 protein: CASSPYRGTGELFF. CDR3 nucleotide sequence: TGTGCCAGCAGCCCGTACAGGGGAACCGGGGAGCTGTTTTTT.

This chain uses TRBV12-3 or TRBV12-4 with TRBJ1-2; the D is unclear. This CDR3 is built from 14 residues. V lost 0 bases and J 0 bases, leaving 5 bases between the germline ends. The CDR3 loop is CASSLALTNYGYTF. The CDR3 bases are TGTGCCAGCAGTTTAGCGCTAACTAACTATGGCTACACCTTC.

V gene TRBV11-2 combines with J gene TRBJ2-3, with TRBD2 matching over 7 bases. Trimming at V came to 5 bases and at J to 3 bases, leaving 11 bases not matched to a gene. Germline lookup yields CDR1 SGHAT and CDR2 FQNNGV. The CDR3 extends over 16 amino acids. The CDR3 here is CASSKTSLVGTDTQYF. The CDR3 DNA reads as TGTGCCAGCAGCAAGACTAGCCTCGTGGGTACAGATACGCAGTATTTT.

This clonotype has ten or more counts. This chain uses TRBV7-2 with TRBJ1-2; no clear D gene. Germline V gene sequence: CDR1 SGHTA, CDR2 FQGNSA. V was cut by 1 base and J by 1 base, with 4 bases left in between. This CDR3 is built from 13 residues. Written as DNA, the CDR3 is TGTGCCAGCAGCTTAGACAGTAACTATGGCTACACCTTC. Amino acids: CASSLDSNYGYTF.

CDR3 DNA: TGTGCCAGCAGCCTGACGGGGACTGGAAACACCATATATTTT. Protein sequence: CASSLTGTGNTIYF. The gene calls are TRBV4-2 and TRBJ1-3; no definite D call. The V and J ends lost 4 bases and 2 bases respectively, with 9 bases between them. The germline V gene has CDR1 LGHNA and CDR2 YNFKEQ. The CDR3 consists of 14 residues.

The table lists this clonotype with many counts. The chain uses TRBV19 and TRBJ2-7; TRBD1 matches 7 bases. The CDR3 runs to 14 residues. Germline CDR1 is LNHDA and CDR2 is SQIVND (reference sequence). V was pared by 4 bases and J by 4 bases, with 7 bases of the junction left unmatched. The CDR3 nucleotides read TGTGCCAGTAGTAGAGGGACAGTCTTTTACGAGCAGTACTTC. This gives the protein CASSRGTVFYEQYF.

The chain carries TRBV7-2 and TRBJ1-5; 7 nucleotides line up with TRBD1. CDR3 size: 15 residues. Germline values: CDR1 SGHTA, CDR2 FQGNSA. The V gene end was trimmed by 5 bases and the J gene end by 0 bases; junction bases not matched to a gene: 4. The DNA of the CDR3 is TGTGCCAGCAGCCAAGACAGGGATAGCAATCAGCCCCAGCATTTT. It yields the protein CASSQDRDSNQPQHF.

This chain joins TRBV24-1 and TRBJ1-3, with TRBD1 matching 8 bases. J lost 4 bases, V lost 6 bases, and 4 bases had no gene match. The CDR3 consists of 14 residues. Germline values: CDR1 KGHDR, CDR2 SFDVKD. CDR3 DNA: TGTGCCACCAGTCCAGGGGGCTCAGGAAACACCATATATTTT. It encodes CATSPGGSGNTIYF.

This clonotype was found many times. The chain employs TRBV20-1 and TRBJ1-1; 8 nucleotides line up with TRBD1. The CDR3 length is 16 residues. The trim removed 5 bases at V and 5 bases at J, leaving 16 bases unmatched. The V gene's germline CDR1 is DFQATT and CDR2 SNEGSKA (reference sequence). The CDR3 loop is CSARRTGLGLITEAFF. In DNA, the CDR3 is TGCAGTGCTCGTCGGACAGGGCTGGGATTGATAACTGAAGCTTTCTTT.

The chain joins TRBV3-1 to TRBJ1-2; D uncertain. V was clipped by 4 bases and J by 4 bases, with 7 bases between them. The CDR3 length is 12 residues. CDR1 is LGHDT, CDR2 YNNKEL, per germline (reference sequence). In DNA, the CDR3 is TGTGCCAGCAGCCCGGGATTCTATGGCTACACCTTC. It yields the protein CASSPGFYGYTF.

This clonotype was observed many times. The chain carries TRBV25-1 and TRBJ2-2; maybe TRBD2 (5 bases). The CDR3 runs to 14 residues. The V gene lost 4 bases and the J gene lost 1 base, with 7 bases spanning the gap. Germline V gene lookup returns CDR1 MGHDK and CDR2 SYGVNS. The CDR3, as DNA: TGTGCCAGCAGTGGGAGGCAGAACACCGGGGAGCTGTTTTTT. Translation gives CASSGRQNTGELFF.

The CDR3, as DNA: TGTGCCAGCAGACATAGTGTTACCTACGAGCAGTACTTC. Translated: CASRHSVTYEQYF. This rearrangement joins TRBV6-1 to TRBJ2-7; the D is unclear. The CDR3 contains 13 residues. Per the germline V gene, CDR1 is MNHNS and CDR2 is SASEGT. V gave up 6 bases and J gave up 2 bases, with 11 bases separating them.